A single T cell receptor beta chain is shown here with its context. Its cognate antigen is unknown. Only in-frame clones appear in the TCRdb table, and some are missing; sequencing was by immunoSEQ multiplex PCR. Of roughly 4,000 clones in the sample, 66% are singletons; the top ten hold less than 75%. This record comes from a study of STAT3 mutations in large granular lymphocyte leukemia. General observations from the study: Every T-LGLL patient had at least one immunodominant TCRbeta clonotype. Some patients had dominant TCR clones larger than their STAT3 mutant burden.

Trimming took off 4 bases at V and 13 bases at J, with 18 bases between the two ends. This CDR3 spans 14 amino acids. CDR1 and CDR2 (germline): SGDLS, YYNGEE. This receptor was taken from a man in his fifties or sixties with T-cell large granular lymphocyte leukemia. Some clones in this sample may be carry-over from other donors' samples. The chain joins TRBV9 to TRBJ1-6; possibly TRBD1 for D (6 bases). Sequencing used peripheral blood mononuclear cells. The CDR3 region is CASSQTDSLSPLHF. CDR3 nucleotides: TGTGCCAGCAGCCAAACGGACAGTCTGAGTCCCCTCCACTTT.